This T cell receptor beta chain comes out of a study of OX40 agonist ivuxolimab in advanced cancers. Study summary: Age averaged about 60 years (range about 23 to 80), and just over 80% were male.

Peripheral blood came from all dose cohorts at three timepoints. The CDR3 has 13 amino acids. Germline V gene sequence: CDR1 SEHNR, CDR2 FQNEAQ (reference sequence). V was trimmed by 10 bases and J by 3 bases, leaving 15 bases between them. Only in-frame clones appear in the TCRdb table, and some are missing; sequencing was by immunoSEQ multiplex PCR. The sample records 100,000 or so clones, roughly 95% being singletons. The V gene is TRBV7-9, the J gene TRBJ1-2; D is perhaps TRBD1 (5 bases). The starting material was CD4+ or CD8+ T cells sorted from blood, obtained in a trial of the OX40 agonist ivuxolimab. This TCR was recovered from an adult with an advanced solid tumor such as melanoma, head and neck, liver or kidney cancer. The CDR3 DNA reads TGTGCCACCCTCGATGGAGGGGACTATGGCTACACCTTC. It encodes CATLDGGDYGYTF.